The 19 T cell receptor beta chains reported below all come from one sample, sequenced in a study of T cell responses to AZD1222 COVID-19 vaccine. Libraries were prepared by immunoSEQ multiplex PCR; TCRdb keeps only in-frame clonotypes and omits some of them. This table holds 150,000 to 200,000 clones, 94% found once. The starting material was peripheral blood, obtained on day 0 of AZD1222 vaccination. These receptors all stem from an adult in good health.

The V gene is TRBV11-2, the J gene TRBJ1-2; possible D gene TRBD1, 5 bases. This CDR3 spans 17 amino acids. From germline, CDR1 is SGHAT and CDR2 FQNNGV. V dropped 1 base and J dropped 3 bases, with 18 bases sitting between them. CDR3 residues: CASSLASGGEIDYGYTF. The CDR3 bases are TGTGCCAGCAGCTTAGCTTCGGGAGGGGAGATCGACTATGGCTACACCTTC.

The chain uses TRBV5-1 and TRBJ1-2, with unresolved D. The V end lost 3 bases, the J end lost 5 bases, and 14 bases lay between the germline ends. The CDR3 sequence is 14 residues long. Germline-derived CDR1 and CDR2 are SGHRS and YFSETQ. CDR3 bases: TGCGCCAGCAGCTGGAGGCAGGCGGGTTATGGCTACACCTTC. Translating it yields CASSWRQAGYGYTF.

The chain carries TRBV27 and TRBJ2-3; either TRBD1 or TRBD2 may fit D (5 bases each). The ends were cut back, 5 bases at V and 4 bases at J, with 22 bases in the middle. Germline V CDR1 and CDR2: MNHEY, SMNVEV (reference sequence). This CDR3 comprises 17 residues. CDR3 bases: TGTGCCAGCAGTCCCCCTCCGGGACCCGGTTTGTCAGATACGCAGTATTTT. It codes for CASSPPPGPGLSDTQYF.

The chain links TRBV6-2 or TRBV6-3 to TRBJ1-2, with a possible D match to TRBD1 (5 bases). The V gene's germline CDR1 is MNHEY and CDR2 SVGEGT. The CDR3 runs to 15 residues. The V end lost 5 bases, the J end lost 7 bases, and 20 bases lay between the germline ends. The CDR3 bases are TGTGCCAGCAGTCCCGAAACTGGGGCAGGGCCTGGCTACACCTTC. This translates into CASSPETGAGPGYTF.

This chain links TRBV30 with TRBJ2-7; no reliable D call. The CDR3 length is 14 residues. V lost 3 bases and J lost 4, with 16 bases in between. Germline V gives CDR1 GTSNPN, CDR2 SVGIG (reference sequence). CDR3 sequence (DNA): TGTGCCTGGAGCCACGCCAAGCGTGGTTACGAGCAGTACTTC. Protein product: CAWSHAKRGYEQYF.

This clone has only one observation. The V call is TRBV28, the J call TRBJ1-1, with D possibly matching TRBD1 (6 bases). This CDR3 spans 13 amino acids. Germline loops: CDR1 MDHEN, CDR2 SYDVKM. V shed 5 bases and J shed 8 bases, with 15 bases lying between them. Here the CDR3 reads CASSGNPGTEAFF. The CDR3 bases are TGTGCCAGCAGTGGAAACCCCGGGACAGAAGCTTTCTTT.

This clone was seen a handful of times. The chain joins TRBV7-8 to TRBJ2-7; TRBD2 agrees at 8 bases. The CDR3 extends over 15 amino acids. Losses at the gene ends were 3 bases for V and 0 bases for J; bases not matched to a gene: 4. The germline V gene encodes CDR1 SGHVS and CDR2 FQNEAQ. CDR3 in amino acids: CASSLVLAASYEQYF. CDR3 DNA sequence: TGTGCCAGCAGCTTGGTACTAGCGGCCTCCTACGAGCAGTACTTC.

This chain connects TRBV5-4 to TRBJ2-7; 7 bases align to TRBD2. The CDR3 spans 14 residues. V lost 0 bases, J lost 4 bases, and 4 bases stayed unmatched. Germline V gene data show CDR1 as SGHNT and CDR2 as YYREEE (reference sequence). CDR3 sequence: CASSLGWGGYEQYF. The CDR3 DNA reads as TGTGCCAGCAGCTTGGGCTGGGGGGGGTACGAGCAGTACTTC.

V and J are TRBV27 and TRBJ2-7; TRBD2 aligns across 9 bases. V shed 6 bases, J shed 6 bases, and the junction held 15 bases outside the gene matches. There are 16 residues in the CDR3. The germline CDR1 and CDR2 sequences are MNHEY and SMNVEV (reference sequence). The CDR3 spells CASSHSGASGIFEQYF. CDR3 in DNA: TGTGCCAGCAGCCACTCTGGGGCTAGCGGGATTTTCGAGCAGTACTTC.

This clone turned up a few times. The CDR3 coding sequence is TGTGCCAGCAGTGTGTCCGGGAGCGACACCGGGGAGCTGTTTTTT. As protein: CASSVSGSDTGELFF. This chain joins TRBV6-4 and TRBJ2-2; possibly TRBD2 for D (6 bases). Germline values: CDR1 MRHNA, CDR2 SNTAGT. CDR3 length equals 15 residues. V lost 4 bases and J 3 bases, leaving 12 bases between the germline ends.

There are a few counts of this clone. The V gene is TRBV12-3 or TRBV12-4, the J gene TRBJ1-1, with no clear D. The CDR3 loop spans 11 amino acids. The V end lost 5 bases, the J end lost 1 base, and 2 bases lay between the germline ends. CDR3 loop: CASSPNTEAFF. The CDR3 nucleotides read TGTGCCAGCAGTCCGAACACTGAAGCTTTCTTT.

The chain recombines TRBV7-9 with TRBJ1-1; no firm D call. Germline V CDR1 and CDR2: SEHNR, FQNEAQ (reference sequence). The CDR3 has 19 amino acids. Between the trimmed V and J ends, which lost 7 bases and 4 bases, there was a span of 31 bases. CDR3 protein: CASTYISLRRIPASTEAFF. In DNA form, the CDR3 reads TGTGCCAGCACCTATATCTCACTTCGCAGAATCCCTGCGAGCACTGAAGCTTTCTTT.

This clone is a singleton in its sample. This chain's CDR3 is CASGGQGGFTGELFF. The CDR3 DNA is TGTGCCAGCGGGGGACAGGGAGGGTTCACCGGGGAGCTGTTTTTT. This chain links TRBV2 with TRBJ2-2; 9 bases line up with TRBD1. V was clipped by 8 bases and J by 4 bases; unmatched bases: 8. Germline values: CDR1 SNHLY, CDR2 FYNNEI. CDR3 size: 15 residues.

V gene TRBV14 combines with J gene TRBJ2-5; no firm D call. The germline CDR1 and CDR2 sequences are SGHDN and FVKESK. The CDR3 contains 17 residues. V lost 3 bases to trimming and J lost 5 bases, with 22 bases between them. CDR3 loop: CASSHRLSLLTSETQYF. For the CDR3, the DNA is TGTGCCAGCAGCCACCGGTTAAGTCTCTTAACGTCGGAGACCCAGTACTTC.

The J gene is TRBJ2-7, the V gene TRBV7-2; 9 nucleotides match TRBD1. Trimming removed 1 base from V and 6 bases from J; junction bases left unmatched: 7. Germline V gene data show CDR1 as SGHTA and CDR2 as FQGNSA. The CDR3 has 15 amino acids. The CDR3 loop is CASSLVAGQGFEQYF. In nucleotides, the CDR3 is TGTGCCAGCAGCTTAGTCGCGGGACAGGGCTTCGAGCAGTACTTC.

This rearrangement joins TRBV5-1 to TRBJ1-5; possible D gene TRBD1, 5 bases. This CDR3 contains 14 residues. The V end was cut by 0 bases, the J end by 7 bases, with 11 bases between. Germline assignment: CDR1 SGHRS and CDR2 YFSETQ. The CDR3 DNA reads as TGCGCCAGCAGCTTGGGAGGGGCAAGCCAGCCCCAGCATTTT. Translating it yields CASSLGGASQPQHF.

The chain links TRBV5-1 to TRBJ1-5; TRBD1 agrees at 7 bases. The junction had 2 bases not matched to a gene; V was cut back by 5 bases and J by 0 bases. The CDR3 totals 14 residues. Germline V gives CDR1 SGHRS, CDR2 YFSETQ. The CDR3 DNA sequence: TGCGCCAGCAGTAGGGACAGTAGCAATCAGCCCCAGCATTTT. Translation gives CASSRDSSNQPQHF.

The genes are TRBV18 and TRBJ2-7, with D hard to call. Trimming cost V 1 base and J 5 bases, with 9 bases left between them. Germline CDR1 reads KGHSH; CDR2 reads LQKENI. This CDR3 has 13 amino acids. The CDR3 sequence: CASSPRPANEQYF. The CDR3 nucleotides read TGTGCCAGCTCACCACGTCCCGCGAACGAGCAGTACTTC.

The chain couples TRBV10-3 to TRBJ2-5, with 10 bases matching TRBD2. The junction had 10 bases not matched to a gene; V was cut back by 8 bases and J by 4 bases. The CDR3 has 15 residues. CDR1 is ENHRY and CDR2 is SYGVKD in the germline V gene. The CDR3 nucleotides are TGTGCCATCGCCGGGCTAGCGGGAGTATCAGAGACCCAGTACTTC. Its translation: CAIAGLAGVSETQYF.